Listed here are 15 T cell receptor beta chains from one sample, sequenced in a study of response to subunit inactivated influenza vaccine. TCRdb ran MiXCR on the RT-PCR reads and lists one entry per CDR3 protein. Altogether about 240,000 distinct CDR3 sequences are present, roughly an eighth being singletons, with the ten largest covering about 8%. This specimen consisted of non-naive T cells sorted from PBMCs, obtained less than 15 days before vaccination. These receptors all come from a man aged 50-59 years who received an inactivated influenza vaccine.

The CDR3 loop is CSGAFSGRAYEQYF. The CDR3, as DNA: TGCAGTGGAGCGTTCAGCGGGCGGGCCTACGAGCAGTACTTC. The gene calls are TRBV20-1 and TRBJ2-7; TRBD2 might be the D (6 bases). Between the trimmed V and J ends, which lost 7 bases and 2 bases, there was a span of 18 bases. Germline loops: CDR1 DFQATT, CDR2 SNEGSKA (reference sequence). This CDR3 is 14 amino acids long.

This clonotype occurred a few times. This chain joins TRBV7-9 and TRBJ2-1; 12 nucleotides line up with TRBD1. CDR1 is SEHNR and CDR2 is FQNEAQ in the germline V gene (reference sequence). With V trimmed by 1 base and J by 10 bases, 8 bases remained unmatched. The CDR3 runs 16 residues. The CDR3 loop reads CASSLGGTGGLREQFF. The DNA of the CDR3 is TGTGCCAGCAGCTTAGGCGGGACAGGGGGCTTGAGAGAGCAGTTCTTC.

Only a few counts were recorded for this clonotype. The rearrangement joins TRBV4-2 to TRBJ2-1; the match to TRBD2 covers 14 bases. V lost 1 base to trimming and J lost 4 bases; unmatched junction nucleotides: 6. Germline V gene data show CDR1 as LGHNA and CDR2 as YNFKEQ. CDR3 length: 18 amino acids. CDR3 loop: CASSQVGLAGVGYNEQFF. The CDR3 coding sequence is TGTGCCAGCAGCCAAGTGGGACTAGCGGGAGTAGGTTACAATGAGCAGTTCTTC.

In DNA, the CDR3 is TGTGCCAGCAGTTACCCAACCGATTGGACTAGCGGGAGACCATACTACGAGCAGTACTTC. Residues: CASSYPTDWTSGRPYYEQYF. The rearrangement links TRBV6-2 or TRBV6-3 to TRBJ2-7; 13 bases fit TRBD2. The V segment lost 2 bases and the J segment 3 bases; nucleotides outside the gene matches: 16. This CDR3 has 20 residues. The germline V gene has CDR1 MNHEY and CDR2 SVGEGT.

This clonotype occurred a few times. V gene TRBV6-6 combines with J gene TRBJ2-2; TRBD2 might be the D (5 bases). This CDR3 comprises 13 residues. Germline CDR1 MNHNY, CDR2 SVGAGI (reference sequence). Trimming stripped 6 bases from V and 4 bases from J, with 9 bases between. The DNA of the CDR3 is TGTGCCAGCAGCCCCGCGGGCACCGGGGAGCTGTTTTTT. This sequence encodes CASSPAGTGELFF.

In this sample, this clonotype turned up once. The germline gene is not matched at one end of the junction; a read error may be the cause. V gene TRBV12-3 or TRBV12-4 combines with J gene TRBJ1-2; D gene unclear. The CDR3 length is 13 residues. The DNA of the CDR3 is TGTCCCAGCACCCTGGGGATGTCCTATGGCTACACCTTC. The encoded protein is CPSTLGMSYGYTF.

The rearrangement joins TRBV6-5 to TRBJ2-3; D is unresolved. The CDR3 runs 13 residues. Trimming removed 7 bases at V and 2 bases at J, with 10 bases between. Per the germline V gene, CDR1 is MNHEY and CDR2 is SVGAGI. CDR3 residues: CASKILTTDTQYF. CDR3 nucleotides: TGTGCCAGCAAGATACTGACCACAGATACGCAGTATTTT.

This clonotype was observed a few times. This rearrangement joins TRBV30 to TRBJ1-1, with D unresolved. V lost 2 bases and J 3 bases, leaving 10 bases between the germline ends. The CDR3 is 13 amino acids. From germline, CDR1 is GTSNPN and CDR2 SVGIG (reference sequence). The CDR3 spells CAWSRQLDTEAFF. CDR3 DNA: TGTGCCTGGAGTAGGCAGTTGGACACTGAAGCTTTCTTT.

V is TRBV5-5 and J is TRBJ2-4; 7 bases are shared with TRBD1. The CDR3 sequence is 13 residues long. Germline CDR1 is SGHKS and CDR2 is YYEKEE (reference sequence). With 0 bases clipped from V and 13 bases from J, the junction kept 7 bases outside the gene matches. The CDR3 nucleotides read TGTGCCAGCAGCTTGGGGGGACAGTCAAGACAGTACTTC. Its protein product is CASSLGGQSRQYF.

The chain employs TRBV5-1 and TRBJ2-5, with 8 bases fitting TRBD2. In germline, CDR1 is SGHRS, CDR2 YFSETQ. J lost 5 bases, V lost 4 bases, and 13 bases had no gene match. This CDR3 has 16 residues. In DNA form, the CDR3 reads TGCGCCAGCAGCCAAAGTATGCGGGGGGCTCGGGAGACCCAGTACTTC. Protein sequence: CASSQSMRGARETQYF.

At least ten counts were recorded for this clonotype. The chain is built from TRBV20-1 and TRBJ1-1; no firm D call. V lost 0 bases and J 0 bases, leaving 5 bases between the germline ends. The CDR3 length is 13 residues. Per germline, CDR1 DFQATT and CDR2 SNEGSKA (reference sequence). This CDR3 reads CSARDRLNTEAFF. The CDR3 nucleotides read TGCAGTGCTAGAGACAGGTTGAACACTGAAGCTTTCTTT.

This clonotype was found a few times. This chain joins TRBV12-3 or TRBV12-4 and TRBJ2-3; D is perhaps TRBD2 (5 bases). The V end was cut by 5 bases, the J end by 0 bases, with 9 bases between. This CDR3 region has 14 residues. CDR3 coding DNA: TGTGCCAGCAGTCAAGCGGCTAGCACAGATACGCAGTATTTT. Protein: CASSQAASTDTQYF.

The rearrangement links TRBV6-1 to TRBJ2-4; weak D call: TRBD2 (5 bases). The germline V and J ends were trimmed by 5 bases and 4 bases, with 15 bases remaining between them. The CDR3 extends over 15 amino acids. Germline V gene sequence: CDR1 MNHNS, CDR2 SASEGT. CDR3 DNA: TGTGCCAGCAGTCCGACCCCGGGGATGAAAAACATTCAGTACTTC. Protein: CASSPTPGMKNIQYF.

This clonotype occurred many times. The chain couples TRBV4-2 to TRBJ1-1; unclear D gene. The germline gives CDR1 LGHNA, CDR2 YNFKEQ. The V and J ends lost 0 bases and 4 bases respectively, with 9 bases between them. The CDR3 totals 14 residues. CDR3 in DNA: TGTGCCAGCAGCCAAGATCGGAGGGTCACTGAAGCTTTCTTT. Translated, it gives CASSQDRRVTEAFF.

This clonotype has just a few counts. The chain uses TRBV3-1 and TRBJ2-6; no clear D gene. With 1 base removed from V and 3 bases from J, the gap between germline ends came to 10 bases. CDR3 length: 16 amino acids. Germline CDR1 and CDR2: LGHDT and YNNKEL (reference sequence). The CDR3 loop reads CASSQGVTVGANVLTF. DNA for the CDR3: TGTGCCAGCAGCCAAGGGGTGACGGTTGGGGCCAACGTCCTGACTTTC. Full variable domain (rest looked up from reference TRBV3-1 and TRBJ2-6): DTAVSQTPKYLVTQMGNDKSIKCEQNLGHDTMYWYKQDSKKFLKIMFSYNNKELIINETVPNRFSPKSPDKAHLNLHINSLELGDSAVYFCASSQGVTVGANVLTFGAGSRLTVL.